The 13 T cell receptor beta chains below come from one sample, sequenced in a study of OX40 agonist ivuxolimab in advanced cancers. The protocol used for the library was the immunoSEQ multiplex PCR assay. Drawn from immuneACCESS, this table holds only the in-frame rearrangements with V and J called that TCRdb kept. Clones are partly lost; checked studies trace under half to an unresolved V gene and leave the rest unexplained. A total of around 79,000 clones appear in this sample, roughly 85% of them only once. Roughly 0.61% of the sample belongs to the ten largest clones. The specimen comprised CD4+ or CD8+ T cells sorted from blood, sampled in a trial of the OX40 agonist ivuxolimab. These receptors were taken from an adult with an advanced solid tumor such as melanoma, head and neck, liver or kidney cancer.

V gene TRBV6-5 combines with J gene TRBJ2-7, with TRBD1 matching 7 bases. Germline-derived CDR1 and CDR2 are MNHEY and SVGAGI. J gave up 3 bases and V 6 bases, and 5 bases lay outside the gene matches. This CDR3 comprises 13 residues. The CDR3 DNA reads TGTGCCAGCAGCCAGGACAGGTACTACGAGCAGTACTTC. Translation gives CASSQDRYYEQYF.

This clone came up once. This chain links TRBV29-1 with TRBJ1-4; 7 bases align to TRBD1. The V gene's germline CDR1 is SQVTM and CDR2 ANQGSEA. V shed 5 bases and J 8 bases; nucleotides not matched to a gene: 5. The CDR3 is made up of 12 amino acids. The CDR3, as DNA: TGCAGCGTTAGGGGGCTTACCGAAAAACTGTTTTTT. Translated: CSVRGLTEKLFF.

The chain employs TRBV6-1 and TRBJ2-3; 8 positions match TRBD2. From germline, CDR1 is MNHNS and CDR2 SASEGT. This CDR3 comprises 15 residues. V lost 7 bases and J lost 3; bases outside the gene matches: 9. The CDR3 reads CASTKGTSLTDTQYF. DNA of the CDR3: TGTGCCAGCACCAAAGGGACTAGTTTAACAGATACGCAGTATTTT.

J is TRBJ1-2 and V is TRBV2, with 7 bases matching TRBD1. V dropped 6 bases and J dropped 4; count of bases not matched to a gene: 8. Germline loops: CDR1 SNHLY, CDR2 FYNNEI. The CDR3 has 14 amino acids. The CDR3 loop is CASSGGTEGYGYTF. For the CDR3, the DNA is TGTGCCAGCAGCGGTGGGACAGAAGGCTATGGCTACACCTTC.

The gene calls are TRBV15 and TRBJ1-1; maybe TRBD1 (5 bases). The V end was cut by 0 bases, the J end by 1 base, with 9 bases between. The CDR3 spans 15 residues. Germline V CDR1 and CDR2: LNHNV, YYDKDF (reference sequence). The CDR3 nucleotides are TGTGCCACCAGCAGAGATGTTGGGGGGAACACTGAAGCTTTCTTT. Protein sequence: CATSRDVGGNTEAFF.

The rearrangement uses TRBV29-1 and TRBJ2-5; no reliable D call. Germline V gives CDR1 SQVTM, CDR2 ANQGSEA. This CDR3 has 13 residues. V was cut by 1 base and J by 3 bases, with 9 bases left in between. The CDR3 DNA reads as TGCAGCGTTGAAGTCCAGAGTAAAGAGACCCAGTACTTC. Amino acids: CSVEVQSKETQYF. The complete variable domain, with remaining parts taken from reference TRBV29-1 and TRBJ2-5, reads SAVISQKPSRDICQRGTSLTIQCQVDSQVTMMFWYRQQPGQSLTLIATANQGSEATYESGFVIDKFPISRPNLTFSTLTVSNMSPEDSSIYLCSVEVQSKETQYFGPGTRLLVL.

The chain combines TRBV7-2 with TRBJ2-7, with 8 bases matching TRBD2. The CDR3 loop spans 15 amino acids. Germline values: CDR1 SGHTA, CDR2 FQGNSA. Unmatched junction bases numbered 8, after V lost 2 bases and J lost 5 bases. The CDR3 DNA is TGTGCCAGCAGCTTACCAAGCGGGGGTTCGAACGAGCAGTACTTC. Its translation is CASSLPSGGSNEQYF.

This chain joins TRBV5-1 and TRBJ2-5; weak D call: TRBD1 (6 bases). Trimming left V 5 bases short and J 5 bases short, with 13 bases between. The CDR3 runs 13 residues. Germline lookup yields CDR1 SGHRS and CDR2 YFSETQ. The CDR3 bases are TGCGCCAGCAGGTTACACGACAGGGAGACCCAGTACTTC. Translating it yields CASRLHDRETQYF.

The chain is built from TRBV19 and TRBJ1-3; 7 nucleotides line up with TRBD1. Germline loops: CDR1 LNHDA, CDR2 SQIVND (reference sequence). The CDR3 is 18 residues long. Trimming cost V 4 bases and J 0 bases; bases outside gene matches: 12. The CDR3 spells CASSRREGAVVSGNTIYF. The CDR3 DNA reads as TGTGCCAGTAGTAGGAGAGAGGGGGCCGTTGTCTCTGGAAACACCATATATTTT. Full variable domain (outside the CDR3, taken from reference TRBV19 and TRBJ1-3): DGGITQSPKYLFRKEGQNVTLSCEQNLNHDAMYWYRQDPGQGLRLIYYSQIVNDFQKGDIAEGYSVSREKKESFPLTVTSAQKNPTAFYLCASSRREGAVVSGNTIYFGEGSWLTVV.

The chain couples TRBV19 to TRBJ1-1; D is unresolved. Germline V gives CDR1 LNHDA, CDR2 SQIVND (reference sequence). This CDR3 has 13 residues. Trimming cost V 7 bases and J 0 bases, with 9 bases left between them. The CDR3 DNA follows: TGTGCCAGTAAAGACCGAATGAACACTGAAGCTTTCTTT. Its translation: CASKDRMNTEAFF.

This chain joins TRBV6-1 and TRBJ1-2; the match to TRBD1 covers 11 bases. V shed 2 bases and J 8 bases; nucleotides not matched to a gene: 10. This CDR3 is 16 amino acids long. CDR1 is MNHNS and CDR2 is SASEGT in the germline V gene. CDR3 amino acids: CASSERVGTGGVGYTF. The CDR3 nucleotides are TGTGCCAGCAGTGAAAGAGTTGGGACAGGGGGTGTCGGCTACACCTTC.

The V call is TRBV5-6, the J call TRBJ2-2; 12 bases match TRBD2. The ends lost 1 base at V and 7 bases at J; junction bases unmatched: 8. The CDR3 totals 17 residues. Germline CDR1 reads SGHDT; CDR2 reads YYEEEE. The CDR3 sequence: CASSLKLAGGLDGELFF. In DNA, the CDR3 is TGTGCCAGCAGCTTGAAGCTAGCGGGGGGGCTCGACGGGGAGCTGTTTTTT.

The genes are TRBV10-2 and TRBJ1-1, with 8 bases fitting TRBD1. This CDR3 is 14 amino acids long. Germline CDR1 is WSHSY and CDR2 is SAAADI. V trimming: 8 bases; J trimming: 6 bases; junction bases outside the gene matches: 11. The CDR3 bases are TGCGCCAGCCGCAGGGGGCGGTTGAGCGCTGAAGCTTTCTTT. Its protein product is CASRRGRLSAEAFF.